The clone carrying this T cell receptor beta chain came up many times. Caucasian individuals from Russia who were healthy and aged 6 to 90 acted as donors. The sample is drawn from a study of blood T cells in healthy people across ages. With a J-beta primer mix and a sample-barcoded 5' primer, a second PCR ran about 7 to 12 cycles. Each TCR beta cDNA got a 12-nucleotide random molecular identifier. TCRdb independently ran MiXCR on the 5' RACE reads; one entry per CDR3 protein. The table has approximately 810,000 distinct CDR3 sequences, 29% seen once. V was cut by 4 bases and J by 5 bases, with 14 bases left in between. Per the germline V gene, CDR1 is LGHNA and CDR2 is YNFKEQ. The CDR3 is 14 residues long.

V usage is TRBV4-2 and J usage is TRBJ1-1; D is unresolved. The sequence was obtained from a woman over 75 in good health. Specimen: blood. DNA of the CDR3: TGTGCCAGCAGCCCCTTATCCGGCGGAACTGAAGCTTTCTTT. It translates to CASSPLSGGTEAFF.